The 24 T cell receptor beta chains below were found in one sample sequenced in a study of beta chain features in type 1 diabetes. The antigens for these receptors are not known. TCRB transcripts that were expressed got sequenced, as all of the isolated RNA had been reverse transcribed. Generated by immunoSEQ multiplex PCR, the TCRdb table keeps only in-frame clones and is missing some. This repertoire shows some 350,000 clones, 8.5% to 10% found once; its top ten account for around 0.66%. Study-level findings and limits: Type 1 diabetes patients showed a moderate but significant shortening of TCRB CDR3s in all four CD4+ subsets.

The sequencing input was central memory CD4+ T cells from blood. The receptor set was obtained from a man younger than 45 with type 1 diabetes.

The chain carries TRBV7-8 and TRBJ2-2, with D perhaps TRBD1 (7 bases). The CDR3 consists of 16 residues. Germline CDR1 is SGHVS and CDR2 is FQNEAQ. V was pared by 5 bases and J by 4 bases, with 17 bases between. CDR3 in amino acids: CASSPLAGQSTGELFF. In DNA form, the CDR3 reads TGTGCCAGCAGCCCCCTGGCGGGACAGTCCACCGGGGAGCTGTTTTTT.

This clone came up many times. The chain employs TRBV11-2 and TRBJ2-2; possibly TRBD1 for D (6 bases). Germline loops: CDR1 SGHAT, CDR2 FQNNGV. V shed 5 bases and J shed 7 bases, with 17 bases lying between them. The CDR3 contains 15 residues. The CDR3 DNA follows: TGTGCCAGCAGCCCTGGAACAGGGAGTGTCGGGGAGCTGTTTTTT. It translates to CASSPGTGSVGELFF.

This chain connects TRBV18 to TRBJ2-2; D not resolved. The CDR3 runs to 13 residues. Trimming took off 4 bases at V and 1 base at J, with 4 bases between the two ends. Germline CDR1 is KGHSH and CDR2 is LQKENI. CDR3: CASSQENTGELFF. The CDR3 coding sequence is TGTGCCAGCTCACAGGAGAACACCGGGGAGCTGTTTTTT. Based on the CDR3 plus reference TRBV18 and TRBJ2-2, the full variable domain is NAGVMQNPRHLVRRRGQEARLRCSPMKGHSHVYWYRQLPEEGLKFMVYLQKENIIDESGMPKERFSAEFPKEGPSILRIQQVVRGDSAAYFCASSQENTGELFFGEGSRLTVL.

The V call is TRBV7-2, the J call TRBJ2-7; 9 nucleotides agree with TRBD2. The CDR3 consists of 15 residues. The V gene's germline CDR1 is SGHTA and CDR2 FQGNSA. V was clipped by 5 bases and J by 5 bases; unmatched bases: 10. Written as DNA, the CDR3 is TGTGCCAGCAGCCCTAGGGGAGCGGGAGGAAACGAGCAGTACTTC. This encodes CASSPRGAGGNEQYF.

This chain joins TRBV30 and TRBJ1-1; TRBD1 is a possible D gene (6 bases). The germline V and J ends were trimmed by 2 bases and 2 bases, with 12 bases remaining between them. The germline CDR1 and CDR2 sequences are GTSNPN and SVGIG (reference sequence). The CDR3 loop spans 14 amino acids. CDR3 bases: TGTGCCTGGAGTCCCGGACAGCATAACACTGAAGCTTTCTTT. This translates into CAWSPGQHNTEAFF.

This clone was counted a few times. The chain couples TRBV27 to TRBJ1-4; TRBD1 matches at 7 bases. Trimming took 5 bases from V and 4 from J; bases not matched to a gene: 10. CDR3 size: 16 residues. Germline V gene data show CDR1 as MNHEY and CDR2 as SMNVEV (reference sequence). The CDR3 loop reads CASSANRGALNEKLFF. The DNA for the CDR3 is TGTGCCAGCAGTGCTAACAGGGGAGCTCTTAATGAAAAACTGTTTTTT.

This clone was seen only a few times. This chain connects TRBV4-1 to TRBJ2-7, with no clear D. Per germline, CDR1 MGHRA and CDR2 YSYEKL. The CDR3 loop spans 13 amino acids. The V and J ends lost 2 bases and 6 bases respectively, with 11 bases between them. The DNA of the CDR3 is TGCGCCAGCAGCCAAAGGGCAGAAGGCGAGCAGTACTTC. Its protein product is CASSQRAEGEQYF.

This chain links TRBV27 with TRBJ2-2, with a tentative D call TRBD2 (5 bases). In germline, CDR1 is MNHEY, CDR2 SMNVEV (reference sequence). The V gene lost 5 bases and the J gene lost 0 bases, with 7 bases spanning the gap. The CDR3 is made up of 14 amino acids. The CDR3 loop is CASSPGTNTGELFF. DNA for the CDR3: TGTGCCAGCAGTCCCGGGACGAACACCGGGGAGCTGTTTTTT.

The chain joins TRBV19 to TRBJ2-1; TRBD2 might be the D (7 bases). The germline CDR1 and CDR2 sequences are LNHDA and SQIVND (reference sequence). CDR3 size: 14 residues. V lost 7 bases to trimming and J lost 2 bases, with 12 bases between them. CDR3 nucleotides: TGTGCCAGTATCGGAGGGGGGGCCTACAATGAGCAGTTCTTC. Translation: CASIGGGAYNEQFF.

Comment on this clone: A read error may produce the germline difference seen at one junction end. The V call is TRBV4-1, the J call TRBJ1-5; no firm D call. Germline V gene sequence: CDR1 MGHRA, CDR2 YSYEKL. CDR3 length equals 15 residues. As DNA, the CDR3 is TGTGCCAGCAGCCAAGATTCGGGCAGAGAACAGCCCCAGCATTTT. Its translation is CASSQDSGREQPQHF.

This clone was seen more than once but under ten times. The CDR3 nucleotides read TGCGCCAGCAGCCCCCAATCAGGCCAAGAGACCCAGTACTTC. Residues: CASSPQSGQETQYF. The chain joins TRBV10-1 to TRBJ2-5, with D hard to call. This CDR3 contains 14 residues. V shed 6 bases and J shed 1 base, with 12 bases lying between them. CDR1 WNHNN and CDR2 SYGVQD come from the germline V gene (reference sequence).

This clone was detected a few times. The CDR3 DNA follows: TGCGCCAGCAGCGGGGGACAGGGGGTAACAGATACGCAGTATTTT. Amino acid sequence: CASSGGQGVTDTQYF. V is TRBV5-1 and J is TRBJ2-3, with 11 nucleotides matching TRBD1. Per germline, CDR1 SGHRS and CDR2 YFSETQ. Trimming removed 4 bases from V and 3 bases from J; junction bases left unmatched: 4. The length of the CDR3 is 15 residues.

The genes are TRBV11-2 and TRBJ1-2, with 8 bases lining up with TRBD1. Germline V gene sequence: CDR1 SGHAT, CDR2 FQNNGV. This CDR3 comprises 14 residues. After removal of 0 bases from V and 8 bases from J, the junction contained 5 bases not matched to a gene. The CDR3: CASSLESGGPGYTF. CDR3 bases: TGTGCCAGCAGCTTAGAGTCAGGGGGCCCAGGCTACACCTTC.

This clone occurred a few times. The chain couples TRBV7-2 to TRBJ2-1; D not resolved. The CDR3 sequence is 12 residues long. V was cut by 5 bases and J by 12 bases, with 14 bases left in between. Germline values: CDR1 SGHTA, CDR2 FQGNSA. The CDR3 bases are TGTGCCAGCAGCCCTCGACTGACGTCGCAGTTCTTC. Translated: CASSPRLTSQFF.

The genes are TRBV28 and TRBJ2-5, with 9 bases that match TRBD1. CDR1 is MDHEN, CDR2 SYDVKM, per germline. CDR3 length: 16 residues. With 7 bases clipped from V and 4 bases from J, the junction kept 13 bases outside the gene matches. CDR3 region: CASILRGQGFLETQYF. In nucleotides, the CDR3 is TGTGCCAGCATCCTAAGGGGACAGGGCTTCCTAGAGACCCAGTACTTC. The complete variable domain, with remaining parts taken from reference TRBV28 and TRBJ2-5, reads DVKVTQSSRYLVKRTGEKVFLECVQDMDHENMFWYRQDPGLGLRLIYFSYDVKMKEKGDIPEGYSVSREKKERFSLILESASTNQTSMYLCASILRGQGFLETQYFGPGTRLLVL.

Here the CDR3 reads CASSLNLGETQYF. CDR3 bases: TGTGCCAGCAGCTTAAATCTTGGGGAGACCCAGTACTTC. The genes are TRBV7-2 and TRBJ2-5; D gene unclear. V lost 2 bases, J lost 5 bases, and 9 bases lay in between. The CDR3 contains 13 residues. CDR1 and CDR2 from the germline V gene are SGHTA and FQGNSA.

V gene TRBV4-1 combines with J gene TRBJ2-1; 7 nucleotides agree with TRBD1. This CDR3 comprises 15 residues. The junction had 14 bases not matched to a gene; V was cut back by 0 bases and J by 15 bases. Germline V gene sequence: CDR1 MGHRA, CDR2 YSYEKL. CDR3 sequence reads: CASSQEVPIGRQGFF. CDR3 nucleotide sequence: TGCGCCAGCAGCCAAGAGGTCCCTATAGGGAGACAGGGGTTCTTC.

The chain couples TRBV10-3 to TRBJ2-3; D gene ambiguous. Per germline, CDR1 ENHRY and CDR2 SYGVKD. Between the trimmed V and J ends, which lost 3 bases and 4 bases, there was a span of 8 bases. The CDR3 runs to 13 residues. The chain's CDR3 is CAISDLGSDTQYF. As DNA, the CDR3 is TGTGCCATCAGTGATTTGGGGTCAGATACGCAGTATTTT.

This clone has only a few counts. The chain couples TRBV6-1 to TRBJ2-6; D is ambiguous. The V and J ends lost 9 bases and 0 bases respectively, with 9 bases between them. This CDR3 region has 14 residues. Looked up from germline, CDR1 is MNHNS and CDR2 is SASEGT. This chain's CDR3 is CASTETSGANVLTF. The CDR3 region has the DNA TGTGCCAGTACGGAGACCTCTGGGGCCAACGTCCTGACTTTC.

This clone showed up just a few times. J is TRBJ1-4 and V is TRBV28; D not certain. The CDR3 extends over 15 amino acids. Germline-derived CDR1 and CDR2 are MDHEN and SYDVKM. V was trimmed by 4 bases and J by 6 bases, leaving 15 bases between them. The CDR3 DNA is TGTGCCAGCAGTTCCCCCCGACTGGCACATGAAAAACTGTTTTTT. Translated: CASSSPRLAHEKLFF. Variable domain in full (rest from reference TRBV28 and TRBJ1-4): DVKVTQSSRYLVKRTGEKVFLECVQDMDHENMFWYRQDPGLGLRLIYFSYDVKMKEKGDIPEGYSVSREKKERFSLILESASTNQTSMYLCASSSPRLAHEKLFFGSGTQLSVL.

This clone was counted a few times. The chain joins TRBV27 to TRBJ2-2; D remains unclear. V gave up 10 bases and J gave up 0 bases, with 12 bases separating them. The CDR3 totals 14 residues. The germline V gene has CDR1 MNHEY and CDR2 SMNVEV (reference sequence). The CDR3 DNA reads as TGTGCCACCACTGGGTCTTCGAACACCGGGGAGCTGTTTTTT. Its translation is CATTGSSNTGELFF.

This rearrangement joins TRBV5-1 to TRBJ1-1, with no clear D. V lost 3 bases and J lost 5, with 14 bases in between. This CDR3 contains 14 residues. CDR1 is SGHRS, CDR2 YFSETQ, per germline. The DNA of the CDR3 is TGCGCCAGCAGCTCTACTACAGTAGGGACTGAAGCTTTCTTT. It codes for CASSSTTVGTEAFF.

This rearrangement joins TRBV2 to TRBJ2-7; D is unclear. Germline V gives CDR1 SNHLY, CDR2 FYNNEI. This CDR3 region has 12 residues. Between the trimmed V and J ends, which lost 7 bases and 8 bases, there was a span of 15 bases. CDR3 DNA sequence: TGTGCCAGCACGTCTGGGTCCCGCCAGCAGTACTTC. This gives the protein CASTSGSRQQYF. Looking up the rest from reference TRBV2 and TRBJ2-7 gives the full variable domain: EPEVTQTPSHQVTQMGQEVILRCVPISNHLYFYWYRQILGQKVEFLVSFYNNEISEKSEIFDDQFSVERPDGSNFTLKIRSTKLEDSAMYFCASTSGSRQQYFGPGTRLTVT.

A few counts support this clone. The chain carries TRBV27 and TRBJ1-2; D unresolved. The CDR3 is made up of 13 amino acids. Germline V gene data show CDR1 as MNHEY and CDR2 as SMNVEV (reference sequence). Trimming removed 6 bases from V and 6 bases from J, with 14 bases in between. The chain's CDR3 is CASSTSSVHGYTF. The CDR3 region has the DNA TGTGCCAGCAGCACGAGTTCGGTTCATGGCTACACCTTC.